This is a list of T cell receptor beta chains from one sample in a study of vaccination effects on CD4 cells after COVID-19. Measured with immunoSEQ multiplex PCR; TCRdb has only the in-frame clones, and not every one. The profile shows approximately 11,000 clones, 65% to 75% of them singletons. These receptors have no identified antigens. This specimen consisted of CD4+ T cells from PBMCs cultured with HCoV-229E spike peptides, obtained before COVID-19 vaccination. Every receptor here comes from a human donor who received a COVID-19 vaccine. Both conserved end residues are part of each CDR3. Each record gives: J gene, V gene, clone size, D gene, CDR3 DNA, CDR3 protein. The D gene is left open where the match is weak. Clone sizes are given selectively: once, few, many, or a class where the clone is expanded.

J: TRBJ1-1
V: TRBV19
size: once
D: NA
DNA: TGTGCCAGTAAAGGGGGGGAAACAGTGAACACTGAAGCTTTCTTT
CDR3: CASKGGETVNTEAFF

J: TRBJ1-1
V: TRBV7-2
size: NA
D: NA
DNA: TGTGCCAGCAGCTTAAACCGGGATCCCCAGAGGGCTTTCTTT
CDR3: CASSLNRDPQRAFF

J: TRBJ2-7
V: TRBV11-2
size: NA
D: TRBD2
DNA: TGTGCCAGCAGCTTAGTTGCGGGGGGGGACTACGAGCAGTACTTC
CDR3: CASSLVAGGDYEQYF

J: TRBJ1-5
V: TRBV6-5
size: few
D: NA
DNA: TGTGCCAGCAGTTCCAACAGTAGCAATCAGCCCCAGCATTTT
CDR3: CASSSNSSNQPQHF

J: TRBJ1-1
V: TRBV6-5
size: NA
D: TRBD1
DNA: TGTGCCAGCACCCTGACAGGGGGAGGTGGTGAAGCTTTCTTT
CDR3: CASTLTGGGGEAFF

J: TRBJ1-1
V: TRBV3-1/TRBV3-2
size: NA
D: NA
DNA: TGTGCCAGCAGCCAAGGAGGCGGTACTGAAGCTTTCTTT
CDR3: CASSQGGGTEAFF

J: TRBJ2-1
V: TRBV7-2
size: NA
D: NA
DNA: TGTGCCAGCAGCTTGAGTAGCACCTACAATGAGCAGTTCTTC
CDR3: CASSLSSTYNEQFF

J: TRBJ2-2
V: TRBV7-2
size: NA
D: NA
DNA: TGTGCCAGCAGCTTAGCCCCGCGGGGAGTCACCGGGGAGCTGTTTTTT
CDR3: CASSLAPRGVTGELFF

J: TRBJ1-1
V: TRBV9
size: NA
D: NA
DNA: TGTGCCAGCAGCGTTCATGGAAACACTGAAGCTTTCTTT
CDR3: CASSVHGNTEAFF

J: TRBJ2-4
V: TRBV12-3/TRBV12-4
size: NA
D: NA
DNA: TGTGCCAGCAGTGCGGTGAAAAACATTCAGTACTTC
CDR3: CASSAVKNIQYF

J: TRBJ2-3
V: TRBV21-1
size: NA
D: NA
DNA: TGTGCCAGCAGCAAAGGGGGACCACTGAAAACAGATACGCAGTATTTT
CDR3: CASSKGGPLKTDTQYF

J: TRBJ1-4
V: TRBV12-5
size: NA
D: TRBD1
DNA: TGTGCTAGTGGCCATCCGGACAGGGGGGAACGTGGAAAACTGTTTTTT
CDR3: CASGHPDRGERGKLFF

J: TRBJ1-1
V: TRBV19
size: NA
D: TRBD1
DNA: TGTGCCAGTAGTATCAGGGGGCCTGAAGCTTTCTTT
CDR3: CASSIRGPEAFF

J: TRBJ1-6
V: TRBV6-1
size: once
D: NA
DNA: TGTGCCAGCAGTGAAGTCCCAGGGACGATAGACTCACCCCTCCACTTT
CDR3: CASSEVPGTIDSPLHF

J: TRBJ1-1
V: TRBV7-8
size: NA
D: NA
DNA: TGTGCCAGCAGCCCTCTGCCATACACTGAAGCTTTCTTT
CDR3: CASSPLPYTEAFF